Reported below is one T cell receptor beta chain. The antigen is unknown. Other DNA sequences of this sample code for an identical CDR3. These data belong to a study of cytomegalovirus exposure and HLA in healthy donors. Points from the study as a whole: The study recorded 150 to 200 TCR beta chains that were cytomegalovirus-associated. V- and J-gene trimming of TCR beta was linked (in a later analysis) to a missense DCLRE1C variant. There were several of the most significant clusters that appeared linked to common viral pathogens in a later analysis. TRBV6-2, TRBV6-3 and some other V segments were excluded as indistinguishable.

The primer mix had 60 Vbeta and 13 Jbeta primers. Profiling relied on immunoSEQ multiplex PCR, and the TCRdb table lists in-frame clones only, not all of them. The sample includes around 99,000 clones, approximately 80% of them seen just once. Trimming at V came to 0 bases and at J to 3 bases, leaving 2 bases not matched to a gene. The CDR3 runs to 15 residues. Germline V gives CDR1 MNHEY, CDR2 SVGAGI. The receptor was isolated from a male donor in good health and CMV-seronegative. The specimen was PBMCs. The gene calls are TRBV6-5 and TRBJ2-7, with 10 positions matching TRBD1. CDR3 residues: CASSYSDRGLYEQYF. The DNA for the CDR3 is TGTGCCAGCAGTTACTCCGACAGGGGGCTCTACGAGCAGTACTTC.